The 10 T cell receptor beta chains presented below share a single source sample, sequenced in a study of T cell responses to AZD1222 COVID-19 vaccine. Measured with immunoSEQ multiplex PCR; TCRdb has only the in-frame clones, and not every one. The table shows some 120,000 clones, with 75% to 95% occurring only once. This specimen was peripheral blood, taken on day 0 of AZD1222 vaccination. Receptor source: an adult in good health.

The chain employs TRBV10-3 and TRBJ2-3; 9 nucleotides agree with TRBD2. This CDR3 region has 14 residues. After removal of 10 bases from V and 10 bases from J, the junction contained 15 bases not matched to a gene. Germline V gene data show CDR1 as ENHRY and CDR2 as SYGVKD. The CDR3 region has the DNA TGTGCCACTTCACTTAGCGGGGGAGATGGTCCGCAGTATTTT. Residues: CATSLSGGDGPQYF.

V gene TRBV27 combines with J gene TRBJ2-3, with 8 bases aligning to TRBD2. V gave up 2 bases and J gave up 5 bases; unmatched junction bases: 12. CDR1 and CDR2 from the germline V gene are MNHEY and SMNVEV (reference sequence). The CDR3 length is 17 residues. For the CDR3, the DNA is TGTGCCAGCAGTTTAAGGGGGGCTGGACTAGCCGTAGATACGCAGTATTTT. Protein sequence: CASSLRGAGLAVDTQYF.

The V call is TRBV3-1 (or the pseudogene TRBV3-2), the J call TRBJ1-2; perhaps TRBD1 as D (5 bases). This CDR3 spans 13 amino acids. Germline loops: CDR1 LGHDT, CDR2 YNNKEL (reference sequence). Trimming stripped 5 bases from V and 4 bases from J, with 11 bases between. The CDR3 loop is CASSRGVLYGYTF. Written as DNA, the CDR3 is TGTGCCAGCAGCAGAGGGGTACTCTATGGCTACACCTTC.

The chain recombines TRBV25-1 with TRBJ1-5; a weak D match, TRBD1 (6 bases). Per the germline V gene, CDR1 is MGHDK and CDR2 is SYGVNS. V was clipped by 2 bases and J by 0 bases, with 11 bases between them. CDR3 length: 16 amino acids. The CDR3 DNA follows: TGTGCCAGCAGTGAAACAGGGAGGGCTAGCAATCAGCCCCAGCATTTT. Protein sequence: CASSETGRASNQPQHF.

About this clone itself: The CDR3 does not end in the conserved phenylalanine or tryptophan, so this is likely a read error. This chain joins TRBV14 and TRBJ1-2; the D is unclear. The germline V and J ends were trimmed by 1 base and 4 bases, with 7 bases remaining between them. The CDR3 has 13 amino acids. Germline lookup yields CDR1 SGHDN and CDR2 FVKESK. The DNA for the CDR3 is TGTGCCAGCAGCCAAGTAGGTCCCTATGGCTACACCTCC. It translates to CASSQVGPYGYTS.

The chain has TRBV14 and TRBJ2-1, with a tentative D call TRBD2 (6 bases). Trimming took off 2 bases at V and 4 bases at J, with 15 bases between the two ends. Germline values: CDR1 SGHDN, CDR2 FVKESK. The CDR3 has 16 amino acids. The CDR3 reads CASSQNPRGTYNEQFF. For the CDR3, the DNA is TGTGCCAGCAGCCAAAACCCCCGCGGGACTTACAATGAGCAGTTCTTC.

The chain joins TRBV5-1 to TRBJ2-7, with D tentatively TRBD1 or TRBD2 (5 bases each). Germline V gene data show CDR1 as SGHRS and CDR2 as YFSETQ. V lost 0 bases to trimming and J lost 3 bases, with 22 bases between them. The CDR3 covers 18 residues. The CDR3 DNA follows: TGCGCCAGCAGCTTGGGTCCTAGGTTGGGGGAGACTAACTACGAGCAGTACTTC. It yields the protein CASSLGPRLGETNYEQYF.

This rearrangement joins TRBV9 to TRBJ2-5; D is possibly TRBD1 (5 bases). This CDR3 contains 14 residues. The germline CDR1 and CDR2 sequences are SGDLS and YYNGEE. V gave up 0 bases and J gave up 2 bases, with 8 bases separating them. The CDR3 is CASSVGRQQETQYF. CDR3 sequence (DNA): TGTGCCAGCAGCGTAGGAAGACAGCAAGAGACCCAGTACTTC.

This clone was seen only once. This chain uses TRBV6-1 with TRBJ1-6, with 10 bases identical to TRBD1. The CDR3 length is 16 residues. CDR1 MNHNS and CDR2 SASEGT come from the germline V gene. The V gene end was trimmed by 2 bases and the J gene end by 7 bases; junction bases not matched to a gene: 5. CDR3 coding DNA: TGTGCCAGCAGTGAACCAGGACAGGGGGAAAATTCACCCCTCCACTTT. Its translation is CASSEPGQGENSPLHF.

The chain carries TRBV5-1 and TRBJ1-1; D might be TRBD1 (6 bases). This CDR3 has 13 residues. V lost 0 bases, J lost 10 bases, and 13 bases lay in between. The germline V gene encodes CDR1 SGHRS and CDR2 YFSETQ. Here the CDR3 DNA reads TGCGCCAGCAGCTTGGTCGAGGGGGTTGGAGCTTTCTTT. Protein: CASSLVEGVGAFF.